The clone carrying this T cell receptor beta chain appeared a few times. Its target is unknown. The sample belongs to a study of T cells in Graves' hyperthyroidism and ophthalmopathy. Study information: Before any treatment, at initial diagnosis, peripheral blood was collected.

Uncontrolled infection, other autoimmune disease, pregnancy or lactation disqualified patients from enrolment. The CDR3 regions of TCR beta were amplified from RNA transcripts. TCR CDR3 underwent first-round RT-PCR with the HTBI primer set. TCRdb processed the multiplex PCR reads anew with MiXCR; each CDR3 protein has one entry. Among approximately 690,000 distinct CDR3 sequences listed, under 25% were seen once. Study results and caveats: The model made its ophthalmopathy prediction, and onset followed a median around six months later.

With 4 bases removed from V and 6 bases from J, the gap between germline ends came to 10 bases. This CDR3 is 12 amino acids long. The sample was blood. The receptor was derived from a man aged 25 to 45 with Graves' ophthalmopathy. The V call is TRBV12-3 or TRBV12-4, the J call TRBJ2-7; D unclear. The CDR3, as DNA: TGTGCCAGCAGTTACGGGTGGGTCGAGCAGTACTTC. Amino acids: CASSYGWVEQYF.